The rows below give T cell receptor beta chains drawn from one sample of a study of blood T cells in healthy people across ages. Via MiXCR, TCRdb re-called the 5' RACE reads, giving one row per CDR3 protein. The sample includes approximately 1.5 million distinct CDR3 sequences, roughly a third of them seen just once. Source material: blood. The receptor source for this set is a woman aged 30 to 39 in good health. CDR3s include the opening cysteine and the closing phenylalanine or tryptophan. Each record gives: J gene, clone size, D gene, V gene, CDR3 protein, CDR3 DNA. A D gene is named only where the DNA matches it firmly. Only part of the rows carry a size: once, few, many, or a class if the clone is expanded.

j_call: TRBJ1-6
clone_size: -
d_call: TRBD1
v_call: TRBV29-1
cdr3_aa: CSVRQGGDNSPLHF
cdr3_nt: TGCAGCGTCAGACAGGGAGGGGACAATTCACCCCTCCACTTT

j_call: TRBJ2-7
clone_size: few
d_call: TRBD1
v_call: TRBV5-6
cdr3_aa: CASSSGQGLPFYEQYF
cdr3_nt: TGTGCCAGCAGCTCCGGACAGGGTTTGCCTTTCTACGAGCAGTACTTC

j_call: TRBJ2-2
clone_size: -
d_call: -
v_call: TRBV4-1
cdr3_aa: CASSHLPRALNTGELFF
cdr3_nt: TGCGCCAGCAGCCACCTCCCCCGAGCCCTGAACACCGGGGAGCTGTTTTTT

j_call: TRBJ2-1
clone_size: few
d_call: -
v_call: TRBV6-6
cdr3_aa: CASSSTKGVSSYNEQFF
cdr3_nt: TGTGCCAGCAGTTCCACCAAAGGGGTCAGCTCCTACAATGAGCAGTTCTTC

j_call: TRBJ2-3
clone_size: -
d_call: -
v_call: TRBV18
cdr3_aa: CASPPAGHIEYF
cdr3_nt: TGTGCCAGCCCACCCGCAGGCCATATCGAGTATTTT

j_call: TRBJ2-1
clone_size: few
d_call: -
v_call: TRBV4-1
cdr3_aa: CASSHLWDAWNEQFF
cdr3_nt: TGCGCCAGCAGCCACCTCTGGGACGCCTGGAATGAGCAGTTCTTC

j_call: TRBJ2-5
clone_size: few
d_call: -
v_call: TRBV12-3/TRBV12-4
cdr3_aa: CASSFFRETQYF
cdr3_nt: TGTGCCAGCAGTTTTTTTAGGGAGACCCAGTACTTC

j_call: TRBJ1-1
clone_size: few
d_call: -
v_call: TRBV7-8
cdr3_aa: CASSWTAIGNTEAFF
cdr3_nt: TGTGCCAGCAGCTGGACAGCCATAGGGAACACTGAAGCTTTCTTT

j_call: TRBJ2-1
clone_size: few
d_call: -
v_call: TRBV3-1
cdr3_aa: CASSQDPLSYNEQFF
cdr3_nt: TGTGCCAGCAGCCAAGATCCCTTGTCCTACAATGAGCAGTTCTTC

j_call: TRBJ2-1
clone_size: few
d_call: TRBD1
v_call: TRBV24-1
cdr3_aa: CATNNRGLEQFF
cdr3_nt: TGTGCCACCAATAACAGGGGGCTTGAGCAGTTCTTC

j_call: TRBJ2-2
clone_size: few
d_call: TRBD2
v_call: TRBV7-3
cdr3_aa: CASSLSASGGELFF
cdr3_nt: TGTGCCAGCAGCTTATCCGCTAGCGGGGGGGAGCTGTTTTTT

j_call: TRBJ2-1
clone_size: -
d_call: TRBD2
v_call: TRBV20-1
cdr3_aa: CSARGHSGNTRGYNEQFF
cdr3_nt: TGCAGTGCTAGAGGTCATAGCGGGAATACCCGCGGCTACAATGAGCAGTTCTTC

j_call: TRBJ2-1
clone_size: few
d_call: TRBD2
v_call: TRBV20-1
cdr3_aa: CSPSGAYNEQFF
cdr3_nt: TGCAGTCCTAGCGGGGCCTACAATGAGCAGTTCTTC

j_call: TRBJ2-7
clone_size: few
d_call: TRBD2
v_call: TRBV10-3
cdr3_aa: CAISESRESSYGQYF
cdr3_nt: TGTGCCATCAGTGAGTCGCGGGAGAGCTCCTACGGGCAGTACTTC

j_call: TRBJ2-7
clone_size: -
d_call: -
v_call: TRBV4-1
cdr3_aa: CASSQEAATYEQYF
cdr3_nt: TGCGCCAGCAGCCAAGAGGCCGCTACCTACGAGCAGTACTTC

j_call: TRBJ2-6
clone_size: -
d_call: -
v_call: TRBV9
cdr3_aa: CASSVSSSGANVLTF
cdr3_nt: TGTGCCAGCAGCGTAAGTTCCTCTGGGGCCAACGTCCTGACTTTC

j_call: TRBJ2-7
clone_size: many
d_call: -
v_call: TRBV6-5
cdr3_aa: CASSYDSSYEQYF
cdr3_nt: TGTGCCAGCAGTTACGACAGCTCCTACGAGCAGTACTTC

j_call: TRBJ1-2
clone_size: few
d_call: -
v_call: TRBV6-1
cdr3_aa: CASAGRSYGYTF
cdr3_nt: TGTGCCAGCGCGGGACGAAGCTATGGCTACACCTTC

j_call: TRBJ2-7
clone_size: -
d_call: -
v_call: TRBV6-6
cdr3_aa: CASRPRTTGEQLF
cdr3_nt: TGTGCCAGCAGACCCCGGACTACTGGTGAGCAGCTCTTC

j_call: TRBJ1-2
clone_size: once
d_call: -
v_call: TRBV12-3/TRBV12-4
cdr3_aa: CASSVLGEHGYTF
cdr3_nt: TGTGCCAGCAGTGTTTTAGGGGAACACGGCTACACCTTC

j_call: TRBJ2-3
clone_size: -
d_call: -
v_call: TRBV18
cdr3_aa: CASSPVPNTDTQYF
cdr3_nt: TGTGCCAGCTCACCAGTGCCTAATACAGATACGCAGTATTTT

j_call: TRBJ1-2
clone_size: -
d_call: -
v_call: TRBV7-8
cdr3_aa: CASSKWGDIGTGYGYTF
cdr3_nt: TGTGCCAGCAGCAAATGGGGGGACATAGGGACCGGTTATGGCTACACCTTC

j_call: TRBJ2-7
clone_size: few
d_call: TRBD2
v_call: TRBV9
cdr3_aa: CASSVEGGAGGPSYEQYF
cdr3_nt: TGTGCCAGCAGCGTAGAGGGTGGAGCGGGGGGCCCCTCCTACGAGCAGTACTTC

j_call: TRBJ1-2
clone_size: few
d_call: -
v_call: TRBV4-2
cdr3_aa: CASSQDLSRGYYGYTF
cdr3_nt: TGTGCCAGCAGCCAAGATTTAAGCAGGGGCTACTATGGCTACACCTTC

j_call: TRBJ2-5
clone_size: -
d_call: TRBD2
v_call: TRBV11-2
cdr3_aa: CASSLVGGGAETQYF
cdr3_nt: TGTGCCAGCAGCTTAGTTGGCGGGGGAGCAGAGACCCAGTACTTC

j_call: TRBJ2-7
clone_size: few
d_call: TRBD2
v_call: TRBV11-2
cdr3_aa: CASSLDPSASGSYEQYF
cdr3_nt: TGTGCCAGCAGCTTAGACCCCTCGGCTAGCGGTTCCTACGAGCAGTACTTC

j_call: TRBJ2-2
clone_size: -
d_call: TRBD1
v_call: TRBV28
cdr3_aa: CASSPRDRGAGELFF
cdr3_nt: TGTGCCAGCAGTCCCCGGGACAGGGGCGCTGGGGAGCTGTTTTTT